This T cell receptor (beta chain) was identified during a study of blood T cell repertoires in COVID-19. Study summary: Spain, Italy and the United States supplied samples that represented acute and convalescent COVID-19. The cDNA or gDNA used as material had been derived from T cells, B-cell-depleted T cells, or PBMCs.

The CDR3 contains 12 residues. With 6 bases clipped from V and 11 bases from J, the junction kept 6 bases outside the gene matches. The authors' processing: Researchers report that nucleated cell counts were estimated from reference gene primer amplification. The assay was immunoSEQ multiplex PCR, and TCRdb's table has in-frame clones only and misses some. That table gives V, J and clone size, and the DNA gave D and trimming. This table holds under 45,000 clones, 86% found once. The source material was peripheral blood. The receptor was derived from a man in his 60s with active COVID-19. The chain links TRBV12-3 or TRBV12-4 to TRBJ1-1; the match to TRBD1 covers 10 bases. The CDR3 reads CASSPGTGAAFF. For the CDR3, the DNA is TGTGCCAGCAGCCCTGGGACAGGGGCGGCTTTCTTT.